These T cell receptor beta chains were read from a single sample in a study of blood T cell repertoires in COVID-19. The assay was immunoSEQ multiplex PCR, and TCRdb's table has in-frame clones only and misses some. The table includes 220,000 or so clones, 92% detected once. What was sequenced was peripheral blood. These receptors all come from a man in his 60s with COVID-19, enrolled during active disease. Both conserved end residues are part of each CDR3. A D gene is named only where the DNA matches it firmly. Size values are once, few and many counts, or a class for expanded clones, and some rows have none.

D gene,J gene,CDR3 length,V gene,clone size,CDR3 DNA,CDR3 protein
-,TRBJ1-1,15,TRBV4-2,-,TGTGCCAGCAGCCAACAACCCACAGGAAACACTGAAGCTTTCTTT,CASSQQPTGNTEAFF
-,TRBJ2-2,12,TRBV9,-,TGTGCCAGCAGCTTACAACACAGGGAGCTGTTTTTT,CASSLQHRELFF
TRBD1,TRBJ1-1,14,TRBV28,-,TGTGCCAGCAGCACCGGGACAGTTAACACTGAAGCTTTCTTT,CASSTGTVNTEAFF
TRBD1,TRBJ2-1,15,TRBV3-1/TRBV3-2,-,TGTGCCAGCAGCCCCGGGACAGGGGAATATGGATCCCAGTTCTTC,CASSPGTGEYGSQFF
TRBD2,TRBJ2-3,17,TRBV7-9,-,TGTGCCAGCAGCTTAGGAGGACTAGCGGGGGGGAGAGATACGCAGTATTTT,CASSLGGLAGGRDTQYF
-,TRBJ2-7,14,TRBV9,once,TGTGCCAGCAGCGTATATGAGCTTACCTACGAGCAGTACTTC,CASSVYELTYEQYF
TRBD1,TRBJ1-1,15,TRBV5-1,-,TGCGCCAGCAGCGCAACGACAGGGGCGAACACTGAAGCTTTCTTT,CASSATTGANTEAFF
-,TRBJ1-2,13,TRBV27,-,TGTGCCAGCAGTTCGCAGGGGTTCTATGGCTACACCTTC,CASSSQGFYGYTF
TRBD2,TRBJ2-7,13,TRBV5-4,-,TGTGCCAGCAGCTTGGGACTAGCGGGAGTGCAGTACTTC,CASSLGLAGVQYF
-,TRBJ2-2,14,TRBV27,-,TGTGCCAGCAGGTGGGGGGGGCGCACCGGGGAGCTGTTTTTT,CASRWGGRTGELFF
TRBD2,TRBJ2-1,15,TRBV5-1,-,TGCGCCAGCAGCTCCCTAGCGGGGGCGCAGCGCGAGCAGTTCTTC,CASSSLAGAQREQFF
-,TRBJ2-2,19,TRBV7-3,once,TGTGCCAGCAGCTTAAGATCCGCAGGTCGGGGGACGAACACCGGGGAGCTGTTTTTT,CASSLRSAGRGTNTGELFF
TRBD2,TRBJ2-7,15,TRBV5-1,-,TGCGCCAGCAGTTATCTAGCGGGAGTCCCCTACGAGCAGTACTTC,CASSYLAGVPYEQYF
-,TRBJ2-1,15,TRBV5-1,-,TGCGCCAGCAGCTTGGAGGCAGGACACTACAATGAGCAGTTCTTC,CASSLEAGHYNEQFF
TRBD2,TRBJ2-7,17,TRBV9,-,TGTGCCAGCAGCGTAGGGGGGATTTCAGCGGGAGACTACGAGCAGTACTTC,CASSVGGISAGDYEQYF
-,TRBJ1-5,12,TRBV27,-,TGTGCCAGCAAAACAGGCCTTGGGCCCCAGCATTTT,CASKTGLGPQHF
-,TRBJ1-5,14,TRBV19,-,TGTGCCAGTAGTATAACGCGGGGCAATCAGCCCCAGCATTTT,CASSITRGNQPQHF
-,TRBJ1-1,14,TRBV10-3,-,TGTGCCATCAGTCGAGGCCAGGGTGACACTGAAGCTTTCTTT,CAISRGQGDTEAFF
-,TRBJ2-7,12,TRBV29-1,-,TGCAGCGGGGGGGAAGGGGACTACGAGCAGTACTTC,CSGGEGDYEQYF
-,TRBJ1-1,14,TRBV6-4,-,TGTGCCAGCAGCCCCCGGGGGGTAAACTCTGAAGCTTTCTTT,CASSPRGVNSEAFF
-,TRBJ1-4,15,TRBV3-1/TRBV3-2,-,TGTGCCAGCAGCTCCCCCACGAGGGCTAATGAAAAACTGTTTTTT,CASSSPTRANEKLFF
-,TRBJ2-7,13,TRBV18,-,TGTGCCAGCTCACCGCCCTCCTTCGGCGAGCAGTACTTC,CASSPPSFGEQYF
-,TRBJ2-3,13,TRBV4-1,few,TGCGCCAGCAAAGTACAGGGTCAAGATACGCAGTATTTT,CASKVQGQDTQYF
TRBD1,TRBJ2-7,14,TRBV7-9,-,TGTGCCAGCAGCCCCAGACAGGGAAGCTACGAGCAGTACTTC,CASSPRQGSYEQYF
-,TRBJ2-1,16,TRBV5-6,few,TGTGCCAGCAGCTTGCTTGCGGCGAGAGAAACACATGAGCAGTTCTTC,CASSLLAARETHEQFF
-,TRBJ1-2,14,TRBV27,-,TGTGCCAGCAGTTCATCTCGGCAGGGGCATGGCTACACCTTC,CASSSSRQGHGYTF
TRBD1,TRBJ1-5,15,TRBV28,-,TGTGCCAGCACCACCGGGACAGGGGGCTTCCAGCCCCAGCATTTT,CASTTGTGGFQPQHF
-,TRBJ2-5,16,TRBV5-1,-,TGCGCCAGCAGCTCCGGACATACCATCATCCAAGAGACCCAGTACTTC,CASSSGHTIIQETQYF
TRBD1,TRBJ1-1,14,TRBV5-1,-,TGCGCCAGCAGCGAACAGGGGGATGGCACTGAAGCTTTCTTT,CASSEQGDGTEAFF
-,TRBJ2-7,13,TRBV2,-,TGTGCCAGCAGTGACAGGGTCGGTTACGAGCAGTACTTC,CASSDRVGYEQYF
TRBD1,TRBJ2-7,15,TRBV6-5,-,TGTGCCAGCAGTTCCCCCGGGACAGGGACCTACGAGCAGTACTTC,CASSSPGTGTYEQYF
TRBD1,TRBJ1-4,14,TRBV18,-,TGTGCCAGCTCATCACAGGGGGCCGGTGAAAAACTGTTTTTT,CASSSQGAGEKLFF
TRBD2,TRBJ2-1,15,TRBV11-3,-,TGTGCCAGCAGCCCCAGACTAGCGGATTACAATGAGCAGTTCTTC,CASSPRLADYNEQFF
TRBD1,TRBJ1-6,16,TRBV7-9,once,TGTGCCAGCAGCTTAGATGGGACAGGTTTCAGTTCACCCCTCCACTTT,CASSLDGTGFSSPLHF
-,TRBJ1-3,13,TRBV19,-,TGTGCCAGTACGGGGGTTCGTGGAAACACCATATATTTT,CASTGVRGNTIYF
-,TRBJ2-2,13,TRBV7-8,once,TGTGCCAGCAGCGCAACACAGGCCGGGGAGCTGTTTTTT,CASSATQAGELFF
TRBD2,TRBJ2-1,18,TRBV3-1/TRBV3-2,-,TGTGCCAGCAGCCAAGATTGGGGTATCGGGGGGGCCTACAATGAGCAGTTCTTC,CASSQDWGIGGAYNEQFF
-,TRBJ2-3,17,TRBV4-1,-,TGCGCCAGCAGCCAACCACGGACAGCCCTTTACACAGATACGCAGTATTTT,CASSQPRTALYTDTQYF
TRBD1,TRBJ2-7,17,TRBV18,once,TGTGCCAGCTCACCCCTTCGTGGCCAGGGGGCGATCGGCGAGCAGTACTTC,CASSPLRGQGAIGEQYF
TRBD2,TRBJ2-7,15,TRBV5-1,-,TGCGCCAGCAGTCTCGCCGGGACTAGCCCCTACGAGCAGTACTTC,CASSLAGTSPYEQYF
TRBD1,TRBJ1-5,14,TRBV28,-,TGTGCCAGCAAAGCAGGGGGTAGCAATCAGCCCCAGCATTTT,CASKAGGSNQPQHF
TRBD2,TRBJ2-1,16,TRBV28,-,TGTGCCAGCAGTCCACACCTAGCGGGAGCGTACAATGAGCAGTTCTTC,CASSPHLAGAYNEQFF
-,TRBJ2-5,14,TRBV4-1,-,TGCGCCAGCATGGGCCTAAGGCCCCGAGAGACCCAGTACTTC,CASMGLRPRETQYF
TRBD1,TRBJ1-3,18,TRBV5-4,-,TGTGCCAGCAGCTCCTTGGGATATATTGACAGGGCTGGAAACACCATATATTTT,CASSSLGYIDRAGNTIYF
TRBD2,TRBJ2-1,16,TRBV27,once,TGTGCCAGCAGTACCGGGACTAGCGGTACCTACAATGAGCAGTTCTTC,CASSTGTSGTYNEQFF
TRBD2,TRBJ2-3,18,TRBV15,-,TGTGCCACCAGCCCCGGGGAGGGCGGCGGGGGGGCCACAGATACGCAGTATTTT,CATSPGEGGGGATDTQYF
-,TRBJ1-1,13,TRBV12-3/TRBV12-4,once,TGTGCCAGCATACGAGGTGGGAACACTGAAGCTTTCTTT,CASIRGGNTEAFF
TRBD1,TRBJ1-5,15,TRBV27,-,TGTGCCAGCAGTTGGGGGACAGGGCCTAATCAGCCCCAGCATTTT,CASSWGTGPNQPQHF
TRBD2,TRBJ2-7,12,TRBV6-5,-,TGTGCCAGCAGTTACTGGGGAGGGGAGCAGTACTTC,CASSYWGGEQYF
TRBD2,TRBJ2-1,18,TRBV19,-,TGTGCCAGTAGTACAAAGAGTAGCGGGGGGATTCGATACAATGAGCAGTTCTTC,CASSTKSSGGIRYNEQFF
TRBD1,TRBJ1-4,14,TRBV9,-,TGTGCCAGCAGCCAGGGGGCGTCTAATGAAAAACTGTTTTTT,CASSQGASNEKLFF
TRBD1,TRBJ1-2,13,TRBV2,-,TGTGCCAGCAGTCTTAGACAGGGGAATGGCTACACCTTC,CASSLRQGNGYTF
TRBD2,TRBJ2-7,14,TRBV3-1/TRBV3-2,-,TGTGCCAGCAGCCAAGATACTAGCGGGGCTAAGCAGTATTTC,CASSQDTSGAKQYF
TRBD2,TRBJ2-1,20,TRBV4-1,-,TGCGCCAGCAGCCGAATGTACACTAGCGGGGGGTCCAGCTCCTACAATGAGCAGTTCTTC,CASSRMYTSGGSSSYNEQFF
-,TRBJ1-6,14,TRBV6-5,few,TGTGCCAGCACCCAGGGTTGGAATAATTCACCCCTCCACTTT,CASTQGWNNSPLHF